The 6 T cell receptor beta chains below all came from one sample that was sequenced in a study of cytomegalovirus exposure and HLA in healthy donors. PCR employed 60 Vbeta and 13 Jbeta primers. Some clones are missing from TCRdb's copy, which holds only in-frame ones; the method was immunoSEQ multiplex PCR. In the table there are fewer than 250,000 clones, less than 85% of which are singletons. The specimen was PBMCs. These receptors all stem from a man between 25 and 39 years old in good health and CMV-seropositive.

The V gene is TRBV19, the J gene TRBJ2-1; D is possibly TRBD2 (6 bases). V lost 1 base and J 14 bases, leaving 9 bases between the germline ends. The CDR3 covers 11 residues. Germline V gene lookup returns CDR1 LNHDA and CDR2 SQIVND (reference sequence). CDR3 sequence (DNA): TGTGCCAGTAGTATAGGGGACTCCAAGTTCTTC. Translating it yields CASSIGDSKFF.

This clone was seen a few times. This chain joins TRBV7-2 and TRBJ2-7; 7 bases are a match to TRBD2. Germline V gene sequence: CDR1 SGHTA, CDR2 FQGNSA. The CDR3 has 15 amino acids. V was pared by 5 bases and J by 2 bases, with 9 bases of the junction left unmatched. Written as DNA, the CDR3 is TGTGCCAGCAGCCCTCAAGCGGGACCAACCTACGAGCAGTACTTC. The encoded protein is CASSPQAGPTYEQYF.

The J gene is TRBJ1-2, the V gene TRBV12-5; D remains unclear. This CDR3 region has 14 residues. V lost 3 bases and J 0 bases, leaving 8 bases between the germline ends. Germline V gene lookup returns CDR1 LGHNT and CDR2 FRNRAP. CDR3 sequence reads: CASGFPPSNYGYTF. DNA of the CDR3: TGTGCTAGTGGTTTCCCCCCATCTAACTATGGCTACACCTTC.

The genes are TRBV7-2 and TRBJ2-2; the match to TRBD1 covers 8 bases. V shed 6 bases, J shed 2 bases, and the junction held 5 bases outside the gene matches. The CDR3 sequence is 15 residues long. CDR1 SGHTA and CDR2 FQGNSA come from the germline V gene. CDR3 nucleotides: TGTGCCAGCAGGGTGGGACAGGTCAACACCGGGGAGCTGTTTTTT. Translating gives CASRVGQVNTGELFF.

This chain links TRBV9 with TRBJ2-5; D is perhaps TRBD2 (6 bases). Judging by the DNA end, TRBJ2-7 fits better; the J call may be wrong. The CDR3 is 14 amino acids. Germline CDR1 reads SGDLS; CDR2 reads YYNGEE. This CDR3 reads CASSVAGVGDEQYF. In DNA form, the CDR3 reads TGTGCCAGCAGCGTAGCGGGAGTGGGGGACGAGCAGTACTTC.

This chain links TRBV30 with TRBJ2-5; 9 bases map to TRBD2. The germline CDR1 and CDR2 sequences are GTSNPN and SVGIG (reference sequence). The CDR3 runs 16 residues. The J segment lost 5 bases and the V segment lost 4 bases, leaving 14 bases of the junction unmatched. DNA of the CDR3: TGTGCCTGGATAAGGGACGACGTTAGCGGGAGTGAGACCCAGTACTTC. This encodes CAWIRDDVSGSETQYF.